These 28 T cell receptor beta chains share one sample of origin, sequenced in a study of cytomegalovirus exposure and HLA in healthy donors. It was with 60 Vbeta and 13 Jbeta primers that the PCR ran. Repertoires were generated with immunoSEQ multiplex PCR, while TCRdb's copy carries only in-frame clones and drops some. The sample has 200,000 to 250,000 clones; the top ten hold around 1.1%. Sequencing was performed on PBMCs. These receptors all come from a girl aged 2 to 10 in good health and CMV-seropositive.

This sequence joins TRBV27 and TRBJ1-4; the D is unclear. There are 13 residues in the CDR3. Trimming left V 3 bases short and J 7 bases short, with 9 bases between. Germline assignment: CDR1 MNHEY and CDR2 SMNVEV (reference sequence). CDR3 nucleotide sequence: TGTGCCAGCAGTTTTTACTCGGGTGAAAAACTGTTTTTT. Translation gives CASSFYSGEKLFF.

The V call is TRBV7-9, the J call TRBJ2-7; 9 bases are shared with TRBD1. The V gene's germline CDR1 is SEHNR and CDR2 FQNEAQ (reference sequence). V lost 5 bases to trimming and J lost 2 bases; unmatched junction nucleotides: 4. There are 14 residues in the CDR3. The CDR3 nucleotides are TGTGCCAGCAGCGTAGGGACAGGGACCTACGAGCAGTACTTC. Its protein is CASSVGTGTYEQYF. The complete variable domain, with remaining parts taken from reference TRBV7-9 and TRBJ2-7, reads DTGVSQNPRHKITKRGQNVTFRCDPISEHNRLYWYRQTLGQGPEFLTYFQNEAQLEKSRLLSDRFSAERPKGSFSTLEIQRTEQGDSAMYLCASSVGTGTYEQYFGPGTRLTVT.

The V gene is TRBV5-1, the J gene TRBJ2-5, with TRBD1 as a possible D gene (5 bases). V lost 0 bases and J 5 bases, leaving 8 bases between the germline ends. There are 13 residues in the CDR3. Germline CDR1 is SGHRS and CDR2 is YFSETQ. CDR3 in DNA: TGCGCCAGCAGCTTGGGGGCAGGGGAGACCCAGTACTTC. Its protein is CASSLGAGETQYF.

V is TRBV27 and J is TRBJ1-5; the match to TRBD1 covers 7 bases. CDR1 and CDR2 (germline): MNHEY, SMNVEV (reference sequence). This CDR3 has 16 amino acids. V trimming: 7 bases; J trimming: 4 bases; junction bases outside the gene matches: 13. The CDR3 DNA reads TGTGCCAGCAAACCCACTACAGGGGCGCTGAATCAGCCCCAGCATTTT. Its translation is CASKPTTGALNQPQHF.

The chain combines TRBV2 with TRBJ1-5, with 9 positions matching TRBD1. Germline V gene lookup returns CDR1 SNHLY and CDR2 FYNNEI. The CDR3 consists of 14 residues. Trimming removed 7 bases from V and 4 bases from J; junction bases left unmatched: 5. The CDR3 protein is CASNPGQGNQPQHF. The CDR3 DNA reads as TGTGCCAGCAATCCGGGACAGGGAAATCAGCCCCAGCATTTT.

This sequence joins TRBV27 and TRBJ2-7; D is possibly TRBD2 (7 bases). Germline CDR1 is MNHEY and CDR2 is SMNVEV (reference sequence). V lost 5 bases to trimming and J lost 4 bases, with 15 bases between them. This CDR3 comprises 14 residues. The CDR3 DNA reads as TGTGCCAGCAGTCCCTGCCGGGGGGCGTACGAGCAGTACTTC. Translation: CASSPCRGAYEQYF.

V is TRBV9 and J is TRBJ2-2, with TRBD2 as a possible D gene (5 bases). Germline CDR1 and CDR2: SGDLS and YYNGEE. The CDR3 runs 14 residues. V shed 2 bases and J shed 3 bases, with 8 bases lying between them. The CDR3 DNA is TGTGCCAGCAGCGTGTGGCGGGACACCGGGGAGCTGTTTTTT. The encoded protein is CASSVWRDTGELFF. The variable domain in full, with the rest retrieved from reference TRBV9 and TRBJ2-2, is DSGVTQTPKHLITATGQRVTLRCSPRSGDLSVYWYQQSLDQGLQFLIQYYNGEERAKGNILERFSAQQFPDLHSELNLSSLELGDSALYFCASSVWRDTGELFFGEGSRLTVL.

V is TRBV19 and J is TRBJ1-1; D is perhaps TRBD1 (6 bases). Trimming took 5 bases from V and 3 from J, leaving 16 bases between them. The germline CDR1 and CDR2 sequences are LNHDA and SQIVND (reference sequence). The CDR3 extends over 15 amino acids. The CDR3 DNA reads TGTGCCAGTAGTGTACAGGGAAGTGAGCACACTGAAGCTTTCTTT. Its translation is CASSVQGSEHTEAFF.

This chain uses TRBV28 with TRBJ2-7; weak D call: TRBD1 (5 bases). Trimming stripped 2 bases from V and 4 bases from J, with 12 bases between. This CDR3 spans 14 amino acids. Germline values: CDR1 MDHEN, CDR2 SYDVKM. The CDR3 DNA follows: TGTGCCAGCAGTTTACCACAGGACCTGTACGAGCAGTACTTC. The encoded protein is CASSLPQDLYEQYF.

The rearrangement joins TRBV7-8 to TRBJ2-1, with 8 bases fitting TRBD2. With V trimmed by 0 bases and J by 3 bases, 4 bases remained unmatched. The CDR3 runs to 16 residues. Germline V gene sequence: CDR1 SGHVS, CDR2 FQNEAQ. CDR3 in amino acids: CASSLAASGHYNEQFF. The CDR3 nucleotides are TGTGCCAGCAGCTTAGCGGCTAGCGGGCACTACAATGAGCAGTTCTTC.

The chain carries TRBV1 and TRBJ2-7; the table's D gene call, TRBD2, was not cross checked with the DNA. TRBV1 is an annotated pseudogene. This CDR3 comprises 16 residues. CDR3 DNA: TGCACCAGCAGCCAAGATCGGGTAAGGAGGGCCTACGAGCAGTACTTC. Its protein is CTSSQDRVRRAYEQYF.

The rearrangement uses TRBV28 and TRBJ1-5, with D perhaps TRBD1 (6 bases). CDR1 and CDR2 (germline): MDHEN, SYDVKM. The CDR3 loop spans 14 amino acids. V lost 2 bases, J lost 3 bases, and 8 bases lay in between. CDR3: CASSLGQINQPQHF. Here the CDR3 DNA reads TGTGCCAGCAGTTTAGGACAGATCAATCAGCCCCAGCATTTT.

The genes are TRBV5-1 and TRBJ1-2; D perhaps matches TRBD1 (6 bases). CDR3 length: 12 amino acids. CDR1 is SGHRS and CDR2 is YFSETQ in the germline V gene. V shed 1 base and J shed 6 bases, with 7 bases lying between them. CDR3 residues: CASSLPGDGYTF. CDR3 coding DNA: TGCGCCAGCAGCTTGCCAGGGGATGGCTACACCTTC.

The rearrangement uses TRBV15 and TRBJ2-7; 15 nucleotides agree with TRBD2. This CDR3 spans 16 amino acids. The J segment lost 2 bases and the V segment lost 5 bases, leaving 4 bases of the junction unmatched. CDR1 and CDR2 from the germline V gene are LNHNV and YYDKDF (reference sequence). CDR3 region: CATSPRTSGRAYEQYF. The DNA of the CDR3 is TGTGCCACCAGCCCCAGGACTAGCGGGAGGGCCTACGAGCAGTACTTC.

The rearrangement uses TRBV5-6 and TRBJ1-5, with D perhaps matching TRBD1 (6 bases). Trimming pared 4 bases from V and 7 bases from J, leaving 9 bases between. The CDR3 contains 12 residues. The V gene's germline CDR1 is SGHDT and CDR2 YYEEEE. CDR3 region: CASSQGKQPQHF. DNA of the CDR3: TGTGCCAGCAGCCAGGGGAAACAGCCCCAGCATTTT.

Written as DNA, the CDR3 is TGTGCCAGCAGTTGGTCGTTGAGACTAGCGGGGGGGTCCTCCTACGAGCAGTACTTC. Translating it yields CASSWSLRLAGGSSYEQYF. The rearrangement links TRBV28 to TRBJ2-7, with TRBD2 matching over 14 bases. Germline-derived CDR1 and CDR2 are MDHEN and SYDVKM. CDR3 length equals 19 residues. V shed 4 bases, J shed 0 bases, and the junction held 11 bases outside the gene matches.

The chain has TRBV5-6 and TRBJ2-3, with 7 positions matching TRBD2. V lost 5 bases, J lost 6 bases, and 9 bases stayed unmatched. This CDR3 contains 14 residues. CDR1 and CDR2 (germline): SGHDT, YYEEEE. In DNA, the CDR3 is TGTGCCAGCAGTATTGCGGGGAGGGGTGATACGCAGTATTTT. Encoded protein: CASSIAGRGDTQYF.

The chain couples TRBV10-3 to TRBJ2-1, with 10 bases lining up with TRBD1. V lost 6 bases to trimming and J lost 9 bases; unmatched junction nucleotides: 5. This CDR3 has 13 residues. CDR1 and CDR2 from the germline V gene are ENHRY and SYGVKD. The CDR3 DNA sequence: TGTGCCATCAGACCGGGACAGGGGTTTGAGCAGTTCTTC. Its translation: CAIRPGQGFEQFF.

V usage is TRBV5-6 and J usage is TRBJ2-1; 8 bases agree with TRBD1. Trimming took 7 bases from V and 4 from J; bases not matched to a gene: 4. CDR1 SGHDT and CDR2 YYEEEE come from the germline V gene. This CDR3 is 13 amino acids long. The CDR3 reads CASAGGDYNEQFF. The CDR3 DNA sequence: TGTGCCAGCGCAGGGGGCGATTACAATGAGCAGTTCTTC.

The chain joins TRBV5-4 to TRBJ1-4; 7 bases align to TRBD1. J lost 2 bases, V lost 0 bases, and 1 base had no gene match. Germline values: CDR1 SGHNT, CDR2 YYREEE (reference sequence). The CDR3 sequence is 15 residues long. CDR3 protein: CASSLETGTNEKLFF. The CDR3, as DNA: TGTGCCAGCAGCTTGGAGACAGGGACTAATGAAAAACTGTTTTTT. Complete variable domain (other parts from reference TRBV5-4 and TRBJ1-4): ETGVTQSPTHLIKTRGQQVTLRCSSQSGHNTVSWYQQALGQGPQFIFQYYREEENGRGNFPPRFSGLQFPNYSSELNVNALELDDSALYLCASSLETGTNEKLFFGSGTQLSVL.

The gene calls are TRBV27 and TRBJ2-5; TRBD2 agrees at 10 bases. The CDR3 runs 15 residues. CDR1 and CDR2 (germline): MNHEY, SMNVEV (reference sequence). Losses at the gene ends were 5 bases for V and 0 bases for J; bases not matched to a gene: 3. In DNA, the CDR3 is TGTGCCAGCAGTCCGGGACTAGCGTACCAAGAGACCCAGTACTTC. This codes for CASSPGLAYQETQYF.

This chain uses TRBV11-2 with TRBJ2-5, with 8 bases fitting TRBD2. The germline V gene encodes CDR1 SGHAT and CDR2 FQNNGV. The trim removed 7 bases at V and 3 bases at J, leaving 4 bases unmatched. This CDR3 has 13 amino acids. The CDR3 protein is CASNYGREETQYF. For the CDR3, the DNA is TGTGCCAGCAACTACGGGAGGGAAGAGACCCAGTACTTC.

The chain has TRBV7-9 and TRBJ2-2; 7 nucleotides line up with TRBD2. Trimming removed 4 bases from V and 5 bases from J; junction bases left unmatched: 13. Germline V gene lookup returns CDR1 SEHNR and CDR2 FQNEAQ (reference sequence). The CDR3 is made up of 17 amino acids. CDR3 coding DNA: TGTGCCAGCAGCTCCCGGACTAGTGGGCCGAGGACCGGGGAGCTGTTTTTT. Encoded protein: CASSSRTSGPRTGELFF. Using reference TRBV7-9 and TRBJ2-2 for the parts outside the CDR3, the full variable domain is DTGVSQNPRHKITKRGQNVTFRCDPISEHNRLYWYRQTLGQGPEFLTYFQNEAQLEKSRLLSDRFSAERPKGSFSTLEIQRTEQGDSAMYLCASSSRTSGPRTGELFFGEGSRLTVL.

The rearrangement joins TRBV30 to TRBJ2-1; 10 nucleotides match TRBD1. This CDR3 spans 15 amino acids. Germline CDR1 is GTSNPN and CDR2 is SVGIG (reference sequence). After removal of 3 bases from V and 8 bases from J, the junction contained 10 bases not matched to a gene. The CDR3: CAWSFRDRGSHEQFF. CDR3 nucleotides: TGTGCCTGGAGCTTCCGGGACAGGGGATCTCATGAGCAGTTCTTC.

V and J are TRBV19 and TRBJ2-7; D not resolved. Germline V gene sequence: CDR1 LNHDA, CDR2 SQIVND (reference sequence). Trimming took 3 bases from V and 1 from J, leaving 4 bases between them. The CDR3 contains 12 residues. The CDR3 nucleotides are TGTGCCAGTAGTATCGGGTCCTACGAGCAGTACTTC. Residues: CASSIGSYEQYF. Looking up the rest from reference TRBV19 and TRBJ2-7 gives the full variable domain: DGGITQSPKYLFRKEGQNVTLSCEQNLNHDAMYWYRQDPGQGLRLIYYSQIVNDFQKGDIAEGYSVSREKKESFPLTVTSAQKNPTAFYLCASSIGSYEQYFGPGTRLTVT.

V gene TRBV19 combines with J gene TRBJ2-2; possible D gene TRBD2, 6 bases. The CDR3 length is 14 residues. With 6 bases removed from V and 4 bases from J, the gap between germline ends came to 12 bases. The germline gives CDR1 LNHDA, CDR2 SQIVND (reference sequence). In DNA, the CDR3 is TGTGCCAGTAGCAGGGTCGGGGGCACCGGGGAGCTGTTTTTT. This sequence encodes CASSRVGGTGELFF.

With regard to this clone: A junction boundary mismatches the germline segment, possibly from a read error. The rearrangement links TRBV7-7 to TRBJ2-2, with a possible D match to TRBD1 (7 bases). The CDR3 has 16 amino acids. Germline-derived CDR1 and CDR2 are SSHAT and FNYEAQ (reference sequence). The CDR3 nucleotides read TGTGCTAGCAGCAGAATAACAGGGGACTCTCCCGGGGAGCTGTTTTTT. Translating it yields CASSRITGDSPGELFF.

The rearrangement joins TRBV28 to TRBJ1-4, with 9 bases matching TRBD1. This CDR3 contains 15 residues. Germline V gene data show CDR1 as MDHEN and CDR2 as SYDVKM. The junction had 10 bases not matched to a gene; V was cut back by 6 bases and J by 8 bases. CDR3 region: CASSEPGQGNEKLFF. The CDR3 DNA reads TGTGCCAGCAGCGAACCGGGACAGGGAAACGAAAAACTGTTTTTT.